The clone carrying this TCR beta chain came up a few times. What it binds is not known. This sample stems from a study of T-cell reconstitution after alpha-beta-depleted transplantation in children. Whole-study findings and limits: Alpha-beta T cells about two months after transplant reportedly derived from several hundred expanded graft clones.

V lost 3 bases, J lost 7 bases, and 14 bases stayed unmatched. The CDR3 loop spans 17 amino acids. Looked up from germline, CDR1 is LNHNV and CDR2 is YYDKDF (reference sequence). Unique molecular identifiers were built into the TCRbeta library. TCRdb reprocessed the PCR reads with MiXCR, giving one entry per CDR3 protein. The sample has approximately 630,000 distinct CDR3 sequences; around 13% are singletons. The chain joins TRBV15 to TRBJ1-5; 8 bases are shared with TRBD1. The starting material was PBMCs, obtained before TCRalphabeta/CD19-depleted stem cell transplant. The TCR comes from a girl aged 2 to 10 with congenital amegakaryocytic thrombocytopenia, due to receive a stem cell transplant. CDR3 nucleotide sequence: TGTGCCACCAGCAGCCCTAAGGGGACAGGTTTAAGGCAGCCCCAGCATTTT. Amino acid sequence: CATSSPKGTGLRQPQHF.